Below, 4 T cell receptor beta chains from the same sample are listed, as sequenced in a study of patients and donors after allogeneic stem cell transplantation. Using its own MiXCR run on the RT-PCR reads, TCRdb lists one record per CDR3 protein. The data contain 200,000 to 250,000 distinct CDR3 sequences, roughly 15% of them singletons. The specimen sequenced was blood, either unsorted or a sorted T cell fraction (not recorded which). These receptors were collected from a human donor who was either an allogeneic HSCT recipient or a stem cell or donor lymphocyte infusion donor (not recorded which). It is not recorded whose cells these are; they may come from a transplant donor.

The J gene is TRBJ2-5, the V gene TRBV7-2, with 10 bases lining up with TRBD2. The CDR3 is made up of 16 amino acids. Germline V gene lookup returns CDR1 SGHTA and CDR2 FQGNSA. After removal of 10 bases from V and 4 bases from J, the junction contained 15 bases not matched to a gene. The CDR3 nucleotides read TGTGCCACCGACCGAATAACCAGCGGGGGGGCAGAGACCCAGTACTTC. This codes for CATDRITSGGAETQYF.

At least ten counts were recorded for this clonotype. This sequence joins TRBV24-1 and TRBJ1-1; D might be TRBD1 (5 bases). The germline V gene has CDR1 KGHDR and CDR2 SFDVKD. The ends were cut back, 6 bases at V and 5 bases at J, with 12 bases in the middle. The length of the CDR3 is 13 residues. The CDR3 loop reads CATSQRAGTEAFF. CDR3 in DNA: TGTGCCACCAGTCAAAGGGCAGGGACTGAAGCTTTCTTT.

This clonotype was found a few times. The chain uses TRBV7-2 and TRBJ1-2, with 7 nucleotides matching TRBD1. V lost 3 bases and J lost 2; bases outside the gene matches: 6. The CDR3 loop spans 15 amino acids. Germline assignment: CDR1 SGHTA and CDR2 FQGNSA. DNA of the CDR3: TGTGCCAGCAGCTTGGAAACGGGACAGAACTATGGCTACACCTTC. It translates to CASSLETGQNYGYTF.

The table lists this clonotype with a few counts. The CDR3 region is CAWRKRRDFTGELFF. In DNA form, the CDR3 reads TGTGCCTGGAGAAAGAGAAGGGACTTCACCGGGGAGCTGTTTTTT. The chain carries TRBV30 and TRBJ2-2, with D possibly being TRBD2 (6 bases). V shed 3 bases and J shed 4 bases, with 15 bases lying between them. The CDR3 loop spans 15 amino acids. Per the germline V gene, CDR1 is GTSNPN and CDR2 is SVGIG (reference sequence).